Each of the 27 T cell receptor beta chains below was sequenced from the same sample in a study of T cells in Graves' hyperthyroidism and ophthalmopathy. The CDR3 regions of TCR beta were amplified from RNA transcripts. HTBI primers were employed in a first-round RT-PCR of the TCR CDR3. In TCRdb, the multiplex PCR reads were re-called with MiXCR into one record per CDR3 protein. The sample includes about 840,000 distinct CDR3 sequences, around 39% seen only once; the top ten take over 8%. Material: blood. These receptors all come from a man in his late teens or twenties with Graves' hyperthyroidism.

This clonotype was detected a few times. The chain combines TRBV20-1 with TRBJ2-5; TRBD1 is a possible D gene (7 bases). The V and J ends lost 0 bases and 8 bases respectively, with 19 bases between them. Germline-derived CDR1 and CDR2 are DFQATT and SNEGSKA (reference sequence). The CDR3 totals 15 residues. The CDR3 region is CSARDQGVAAPTQYF. In DNA, the CDR3 is TGCAGTGCTAGAGATCAGGGGGTAGCGGCCCCAACCCAGTACTTC.

This chain uses TRBV7-9 with TRBJ1-1, with 7 bases matching TRBD1. V lost 3 bases and J lost 0; bases outside the gene matches: 4. Germline V gives CDR1 SEHNR, CDR2 FQNEAQ (reference sequence). The CDR3 loop spans 15 amino acids. The CDR3 protein is CASSFGGQLNTEAFF. The CDR3 DNA sequence: TGTGCCAGCAGCTTTGGGGGACAGTTGAACACTGAAGCTTTCTTT.

The rearrangement links TRBV20-1 to TRBJ1-1, with 7 bases identical to TRBD1. V lost 0 bases to trimming and J lost 5 bases; unmatched junction nucleotides: 6. The CDR3 totals 14 residues. The germline CDR1 and CDR2 sequences are DFQATT and SNEGSKA (reference sequence). This CDR3 reads CSARDRGAKTEAFF. DNA for the CDR3: TGCAGTGCTAGAGACAGGGGGGCGAAGACTGAAGCTTTCTTT.

This clonotype has a count of ten or more. The V and J genes are TRBV7-2 and TRBJ2-5; TRBD1 is a possible D gene (6 bases). The CDR3 has 15 residues. Per germline, CDR1 SGHTA and CDR2 FQGNSA. V was clipped by 2 bases and J by 5 bases, with 15 bases between them. The CDR3 reads CASSLWAAQGETQYF. The CDR3, as DNA: TGTGCCAGCAGCTTATGGGCGGCCCAGGGGGAGACCCAGTACTTC.

This clonotype was counted many times. This rearrangement joins TRBV2 to TRBJ1-2; D perhaps matches TRBD1 (6 bases). Germline loops: CDR1 SNHLY, CDR2 FYNNEI. CDR3 length: 19 residues. V was trimmed by 5 bases and J by 3 bases, leaving 28 bases between them. CDR3 bases: TGTGCCAGCAGTCGAAACAGACAGGCTTTAGTTCGATGGTACTATGGCTACACCTTC. Translated: CASSRNRQALVRWYYGYTF. Full variable domain (outside the CDR3, taken from reference TRBV2 and TRBJ1-2): EPEVTQTPSHQVTQMGQEVILRCVPISNHLYFYWYRQILGQKVEFLVSFYNNEISEKSEIFDDQFSVERPDGSNFTLKIRSTKLEDSAMYFCASSRNRQALVRWYYGYTFGSGTRLTVV.

The chain carries TRBV7-9 and TRBJ2-7; either TRBD1 or TRBD2 may supply D (6 bases each). Germline CDR1 is SEHNR and CDR2 is FQNEAQ (reference sequence). V lost 0 bases, J lost 0 bases, and 9 bases lay in between. The CDR3 contains 15 residues. The CDR3 nucleotides read TGTGCCAGCAGCTTAGCGACGGGGGCCTCCTACGAGCAGTACTTC. Amino acid sequence: CASSLATGASYEQYF. The complete variable domain, with remaining parts taken from reference TRBV7-9 and TRBJ2-7, reads DTGVSQNPRHKITKRGQNVTFRCDPISEHNRLYWYRQTLGQGPEFLTYFQNEAQLEKSRLLSDRFSAERPKGSFSTLEIQRTEQGDSAMYLCASSLATGASYEQYFGPGTRLTVT.

This clonotype turned up a few times. The rearrangement links TRBV7-9 to TRBJ2-7, with 9 bases lining up with TRBD1. V shed 5 bases and J 5 bases; nucleotides not matched to a gene: 13. The CDR3 is 16 amino acids. The germline CDR1 and CDR2 sequences are SEHNR and FQNEAQ (reference sequence). The chain's CDR3 is CASSIDRGVWGDEQYF. The CDR3, as DNA: TGTGCCAGCAGCATCGACAGGGGGGTTTGGGGAGACGAGCAGTACTTC.

This clonotype appeared many times. The chain employs TRBV9 and TRBJ2-7; D may be TRBD1 (6 bases). The CDR3 contains 13 residues. The germline gives CDR1 SGDLS, CDR2 YYNGEE. V lost 4 bases and J lost 5, with 13 bases in between. This chain's CDR3 is CASSQRGNHEQYF. The CDR3 nucleotides are TGTGCCAGCAGCCAGAGGGGGAACCACGAGCAGTACTTC.

The table lists this clonotype with a few counts. The V gene is TRBV6-4, the J gene TRBJ2-7, with D possibly being TRBD2 (6 bases). Per germline, CDR1 MRHNA and CDR2 SNTAGT. The CDR3 has 11 amino acids. Trimming pared 11 bases from V and 10 bases from J, leaving 18 bases between. Here the CDR3 reads CAGGTYRFQYF. CDR3 in DNA: TGTGCCGGGGGGACCTACAGATTTCAGTACTTC.

This clonotype came up many times. The rearrangement joins TRBV7-2 to TRBJ1-2; no definite D call. CDR1 and CDR2 (germline): SGHTA, FQGNSA. This CDR3 region has 17 residues. Between the trimmed V and J ends, which lost 5 bases and 8 bases, there was a span of 27 bases. The CDR3 region has the DNA TGTGCCAGCAGCCTCCACTTAGCCGCCTCCTTTATTGGAGGCTACACCTTC. Translated, it gives CASSLHLAASFIGGYTF.

V gene TRBV7-6 combines with J gene TRBJ2-2; D gene uncertain. Trimming left V 2 bases short and J 8 bases short, with 9 bases between. CDR3 length equals 13 residues. The germline V gene has CDR1 SGHVS and CDR2 FNYEAQ. CDR3: CASSLTTSGELFF. The CDR3 DNA sequence: TGTGCCAGCAGCTTAACGACCTCGGGGGAGCTGTTTTTT.

This clonotype occurred a few times. The chain joins TRBV10-3 to TRBJ1-6; 7 bases map to TRBD1. Unmatched junction bases numbered 11, after V lost 10 bases and J lost 2 bases. CDR1 and CDR2 from the germline V gene are ENHRY and SYGVKD. The CDR3 loop spans 16 amino acids. DNA of the CDR3: TGTGCCAGCAGCCGACAGGGATCCACCTATAATTCACCCCTCCACTTT. Encoded protein: CASSRQGSTYNSPLHF.

This clonotype was seen a few times. In DNA form, the CDR3 reads TGTGCCAGCAGCTTGGTTAGCGGGAGGTTCTCCTACTCCTACGAGCAGTACTTC. Translated: CASSLVSGRFSYSYEQYF. The chain links TRBV25-1 to TRBJ2-7, with 10 bases lining up with TRBD2. Per the germline V gene, CDR1 is MGHDK and CDR2 is SYGVNS. This CDR3 region has 18 residues. J was trimmed by 0 bases and V by 6 bases; bases with no gene match: 14.

The sample holds many counts of this clonotype. The chain carries TRBV20-1 and TRBJ1-1, with D uncertain. Germline CDR1 and CDR2: DFQATT and SNEGSKA (reference sequence). Trimming stripped 1 base from V and 1 base from J, with 7 bases between. The CDR3 spans 13 residues. CDR3 amino acids: CSARATANTEAFF. CDR3 bases: TGCAGTGCTAGAGCCACGGCGAACACTGAAGCTTTCTTT.

The rearrangement joins TRBV19 to TRBJ2-2; 10 nucleotides align to TRBD1. The CDR3 totals 14 residues. Germline CDR1 and CDR2: LNHDA and SQIVND (reference sequence). Trimming took 7 bases from V and 6 from J; bases not matched to a gene: 5. CDR3: CASTGTGEAGELFF. As DNA, the CDR3 is TGTGCCAGTACCGGGACAGGGGAGGCCGGGGAGCTGTTTTTT.

Of note for this clonotype: One end of the junction fails to match germline, which may point to a read error. V gene TRBV5-1 combines with J gene TRBJ1-1; 7 bases align to TRBD1. From germline, CDR1 is SGHRS and CDR2 YFSETQ. The CDR3 sequence is 16 residues long. CDR3 sequence (DNA): TGCGCCGGCAGCTCCGGGACAGCTAGCAGGAACACTGAAGCTTTCTTT. Encoded protein: CAGSSGTASRNTEAFF. Combining the CDR3 with reference TRBV5-1 and TRBJ1-1 gives the whole variable domain KAGVTQTPRYLIKTRGQQVTLSCSPISGHRSVSWYQQTPGQGLQFLFEYFSETQRNKGNFPGRFSGRQFSNSRSEMNVSTLELGDSALYLCAGSSGTASRNTEAFFGQGTRLTVV.

The chain employs TRBV19 and TRBJ1-4; possibly TRBD1 for D (5 bases). Germline lookup yields CDR1 LNHDA and CDR2 SQIVND (reference sequence). With 6 bases removed from V and 3 bases from J, the gap between germline ends came to 14 bases. The CDR3 totals 15 residues. The CDR3 sequence: CASRLFGAANEKLFF. DNA of the CDR3: TGTGCCAGTAGGCTCTTCGGGGCGGCTAATGAAAAACTGTTTTTT.

The CDR3 protein is CASSAEPTPVYEQYF. CDR3 DNA sequence: TGTGCCAGCAGCGCCGAACCAACCCCCGTGTACGAGCAGTACTTC. The chain is built from TRBV9 and TRBJ2-7, with D hard to call. V lost 3 bases and J 4 bases, leaving 17 bases between the germline ends. The CDR3 extends over 15 amino acids. Looked up from germline, CDR1 is SGDLS and CDR2 is YYNGEE.

This clonotype showed up just a few times. The chain recombines TRBV2 with TRBJ1-5, with D hard to call. Germline values: CDR1 SNHLY, CDR2 FYNNEI. CDR3 length: 16 amino acids. Trimming took 5 bases from V and 2 from J, leaving 16 bases between them. This CDR3 is CASSLSPGVGNQPQHF. The CDR3 nucleotides are TGTGCCAGCAGTTTATCCCCCGGAGTGGGCAATCAGCCCCAGCATTTT.

This clonotype was seen once. V and J are TRBV10-3 and TRBJ1-5, with 9 bases matching TRBD1. The CDR3 consists of 12 residues. The J segment lost 12 bases and the V segment lost 10 bases, leaving 10 bases of the junction unmatched. Germline CDR1 ENHRY, CDR2 SYGVKD. DNA of the CDR3: TGTGCCACCGGGACAGGGACCCTTGACCAGCATTTT. This encodes CATGTGTLDQHF.

The chain has TRBV7-2 and TRBJ2-7, with TRBD2 identical over 7 bases. The germline V gene has CDR1 SGHTA and CDR2 FQGNSA. V lost 7 bases, J lost 6 bases, and 9 bases stayed unmatched. CDR3 length equals 13 residues. As DNA, the CDR3 is TGTGCCAGCACCCAGACCGGGACTATCGAGCAGTACTTC. This translates into CASTQTGTIEQYF.

This chain links TRBV9 with TRBJ1-2; 9 bases are shared with TRBD1. CDR3 size: 16 residues. V shed 2 bases and J 3 bases; nucleotides not matched to a gene: 8. Germline V gene data show CDR1 as SGDLS and CDR2 as YYNGEE. CDR3 sequence: CASSVFTGGGHYGYTF. The CDR3 region has the DNA TGTGCCAGCAGCGTTTTCACAGGGGGCGGTCACTATGGCTACACCTTC.

This chain joins TRBV2 and TRBJ1-1; 10 bases fit TRBD1. Germline CDR1 and CDR2: SNHLY and FYNNEI. The CDR3 runs to 15 residues. Germline trimming cut 5 bases from V and 5 bases from J; bases unmatched to any gene: 8. For the CDR3, the DNA is TGTGCCAGCAGTTACCTGGGACAGGGGAAGACTGAAGCTTTCTTT. Protein product: CASSYLGQGKTEAFF.

About this clonotype itself: Given a much more abundant clone one base away, this may be a read error. The V call is TRBV5-1, the J call TRBJ2-2; 8 bases map to TRBD1. The CDR3 loop spans 14 amino acids. In germline, CDR1 is SGHRS, CDR2 YFSETQ. Germline trimming cut 9 bases from V and 2 bases from J; bases unmatched to any gene: 6. CDR3 in amino acids: CANRDRSNTGELFF. The CDR3 nucleotides read TGCGCCAACAGGGACAGGAGCAACACCGGGGAGCTGTTTTTT. The variable domain in full, completed from reference TRBV5-1 and TRBJ2-2, reads KAGVTQTPRYLIKTRGQQVTLSCSPISGHRSVSWYQQTPGQGLQFLFEYFSETQRNKGNFPGRFSGRQFSNSRSEMNVSTLELGDSALYLCANRDRSNTGELFFGEGSRLTVL.

The chain joins TRBV19 to TRBJ1-4; D is perhaps TRBD1 (5 bases). Germline V gene data show CDR1 as LNHDA and CDR2 as SQIVND (reference sequence). The CDR3 runs to 15 residues. The V end was cut by 3 bases, the J end by 3 bases, with 11 bases between. The CDR3 is CASSIWSGPNEKLFF. CDR3 nucleotide sequence: TGTGCCAGTAGTATTTGGTCAGGGCCTAATGAAAAACTGTTTTTT.

This clonotype was seen once. The germline gene is not matched at one end of the junction; a read error may be the cause. V is TRBV10-3 and J is TRBJ2-5; D may be TRBD1 or TRBD2 (5 bases each). CDR1 is ENHRY, CDR2 SYGVKD, per germline. The CDR3 loop spans 14 amino acids. CDR3 sequence: CASSPGTGIGTQYF. CDR3 bases: TGTGCCAGCAGTCCAGGGACGGGGATAGGGACCCAGTACTTC.

The chain uses TRBV10-3 and TRBJ2-5; D gene uncertain. Matching the DNA end better, TRBJ2-1 makes the J call doubtful. The CDR3 is made up of 12 amino acids. CDR1 and CDR2 from the germline V gene are ENHRY and SYGVKD. Here the CDR3 DNA reads TGTGCCATCAGAGCAAGGGTGGGATGGCAGTTCTTC. The encoded protein is CAIRARVGWQFF.